This entry lists 18 T cell receptor beta chains sequenced from one sample in a study of shared clonotypes between healthy human individuals. CD45RO-negative, CCR7-positively selected cells formed the naive CD8 fraction, excluding terminally differentiated effector memory CD45RA+ cells. Measured with immunoSEQ multiplex PCR; TCRdb has only the in-frame clones, and not every one. The sample consists of approximately 2,000,000 clones, about 94% of them appearing once. Sample: naive CD8+ T cells from PBMCs. All receptors derive from a man younger than 30 in good health. Some clones in this sample may be carry-over from other donors' samples.

The genes are TRBV9 and TRBJ2-7; 7 bases align to TRBD1. Trimming at V came to 3 bases and at J to 2 bases, leaving 8 bases not matched to a gene. Germline V CDR1 and CDR2: SGDLS, YYNGEE. This CDR3 comprises 15 residues. The CDR3 bases are TGTGCCAGCAGCGCTACGACAGGGCCCCCCTACGAGCAGTACTTC. Translation: CASSATTGPPYEQYF. The full variable domain, rest sourced from reference TRBV9 and TRBJ2-7, is DSGVTQTPKHLITATGQRVTLRCSPRSGDLSVYWYQQSLDQGLQFLIQYYNGEERAKGNILERFSAQQFPDLHSELNLSSLELGDSALYFCASSATTGPPYEQYFGPGTRLTVT.

V usage is TRBV10-1 and J usage is TRBJ1-1; D is perhaps TRBD1 (5 bases). The CDR3 has 15 residues. V lost 10 bases and J 1 base, leaving 19 bases between the germline ends. Germline V gene data show CDR1 as WNHNN and CDR2 as SYGVQD (reference sequence). For the CDR3, the DNA is TGCGCCACCGCCGGGGGACTTGACGGGAACACTGAAGCTTTCTTT. Amino acids: CATAGGLDGNTEAFF.

This chain joins TRBV6-1 and TRBJ2-7; D is tentatively TRBD1 or TRBD2 (6 bases each). The germline CDR1 and CDR2 sequences are MNHNS and SASEGT. The CDR3 length is 13 residues. Trimming left V 6 bases short and J 2 bases short, with 11 bases between. DNA of the CDR3: TGTGCCAGCAGGGGGGGCAGTACCTACGAGCAGTACTTC. As protein: CASRGGSTYEQYF.

With respect to this clone: The same CDR3 also results from other DNA sequences found in this sample. The V call is TRBV19, the J call TRBJ2-7; D is perhaps TRBD1 (5 bases). The CDR3 runs to 13 residues. Germline-derived CDR1 and CDR2 are LNHDA and SQIVND (reference sequence). V was clipped by 1 base and J by 4 bases, with 8 bases between them. CDR3 in DNA: TGTGCCAGTAGTATAGTTGGGGCGTACGAGCAGTACTTC. This encodes CASSIVGAYEQYF.

In its sample, this clone was seen a few times. This rearrangement joins TRBV30 to TRBJ2-1; 8 nucleotides match TRBD2. Germline V gene lookup returns CDR1 GTSNPN and CDR2 SVGIG (reference sequence). The CDR3 has 14 residues. The ends lost 0 bases at V and 8 bases at J; junction bases unmatched: 6. The CDR3 sequence: CAWSVSGTHHEQFF. The DNA for the CDR3 is TGTGCCTGGAGTGTTAGCGGGACTCACCATGAGCAGTTCTTC.

The gene calls are TRBV27 and TRBJ1-5; D unresolved. The ends were cut back, 3 bases at V and 1 base at J, with 7 bases in the middle. CDR3 length equals 14 residues. CDR1 is MNHEY and CDR2 is SMNVEV in the germline V gene (reference sequence). CDR3 in DNA: TGTGCCAGCAGTTTTTTACAAAGCAATCAGCCCCAGCATTTT. Its protein is CASSFLQSNQPQHF.

DNA for the CDR3: TGTGCCGCACGGGACGGACGATACCAAGAGACCCAGTACTTC. It is translated as CAARDGRYQETQYF. J is TRBJ2-5 and V is TRBV27; tentatively, D is TRBD1 or TRBD2 (5 bases each). The CDR3 is 14 residues long. The germline V and J ends were trimmed by 11 bases and 0 bases, with 16 bases remaining between them. Looked up from germline, CDR1 is MNHEY and CDR2 is SMNVEV (reference sequence).

This sequence joins TRBV2 and TRBJ2-1, with a possible D match to TRBD1 (6 bases). V lost 4 bases to trimming and J lost 4 bases, with 11 bases between them. Germline V lookup: CDR1 SNHLY, CDR2 FYNNEI. CDR3 length equals 14 residues. The CDR3 spells CASSAGTIYNEQFF. CDR3 sequence (DNA): TGTGCCAGCAGTGCCGGGACAATATACAATGAGCAGTTCTTC.

V usage is TRBV28 and J usage is TRBJ2-7, with a possible D match to TRBD2 (5 bases). The CDR3 runs to 13 residues. The V gene's germline CDR1 is MDHEN and CDR2 SYDVKM. Trimming removed 7 bases from V and 7 bases from J, with 17 bases in between. The chain's CDR3 is CASTFRPGGEQYF. The CDR3 nucleotides are TGTGCCAGCACCTTTCGGCCAGGCGGGGAGCAGTACTTC.

Comments on this clone: This sample also contains other DNA sequences that code for the same CDR3. The chain employs TRBV28 and TRBJ2-3; D gene ambiguous. Trimming removed 3 bases from V and 3 bases from J, with 7 bases in between. From germline, CDR1 is MDHEN and CDR2 SYDVKM. The CDR3 covers 13 residues. The DNA for the CDR3 is TGTGCCAGCAGTTTCCCCGGAACAGATACGCAGTATTTT. It is translated as CASSFPGTDTQYF.

The chain links TRBV29-1 to TRBJ2-5, with D perhaps TRBD2 (5 bases). The germline gives CDR1 SQVTM, CDR2 ANQGSEA. Trimming took off 3 bases at V and 1 base at J, with 15 bases between the two ends. The CDR3 is made up of 15 amino acids. Written as DNA, the CDR3 is TGCAGCGTTGATCTGGGAGTACGGCTCCAAGAGACCCAGTACTTC. It codes for CSVDLGVRLQETQYF.

This chain uses TRBV7-9 with TRBJ2-1; TRBD1 agrees at 10 bases. Germline V gives CDR1 SEHNR, CDR2 FQNEAQ (reference sequence). V shed 5 bases, J shed 3 bases, and the junction held 7 bases outside the gene matches. The CDR3 contains 16 residues. The CDR3 bases are TGTGCCAGCAGCCCAGGACAGGGGGAATTCTACAATGAGCAGTTCTTC. Its translation: CASSPGQGEFYNEQFF.

In nucleotides, the CDR3 is TGTGCCAGCAGTCTTGGACAGGGACACAGTACGCAGTATTTT. This codes for CASSLGQGHSTQYF. The chain carries TRBV27 and TRBJ2-3; 8 bases agree with TRBD1. Germline CDR1 reads MNHEY; CDR2 reads SMNVEV (reference sequence). Unmatched junction bases numbered 9, after V lost 5 bases and J lost 8 bases. This CDR3 comprises 14 residues.

The rearrangement links TRBV4-2 to TRBJ2-7, with 7 bases identical to TRBD2. The CDR3 has 16 residues. The germline V gene encodes CDR1 LGHNA and CDR2 YNFKEQ. Trimming at V came to 1 base and at J to 3 bases, leaving 9 bases not matched to a gene. CDR3 nucleotide sequence: TGTGCCAGCAGCCAAGCCGGGGCGGGAGCTATCTACGAGCAGTACTTC. Its protein is CASSQAGAGAIYEQYF.

In nucleotides, the CDR3 is TGTGCCAGCAGCCCGCGGACGGGGAAAAACATTCAGTACTTC. It translates to CASSPRTGKNIQYF. This chain joins TRBV9 and TRBJ2-4; TRBD2 is a possible D gene (5 bases). This CDR3 is built from 14 residues. Trimming took 4 bases from V and 4 from J, leaving 12 bases between them. The germline V gene has CDR1 SGDLS and CDR2 YYNGEE.

The chain employs TRBV27 and TRBJ2-1; D unresolved. CDR3 size: 14 residues. Deletions cut 3 bases from V and 6 bases from J, with 12 bases between. Germline V gives CDR1 MNHEY, CDR2 SMNVEV (reference sequence). CDR3 nucleotide sequence: TGTGCCAGCAGTTTTCTAATCGAACCCAATGAGCAGTTCTTC. This translates into CASSFLIEPNEQFF.

Of note for this clone: At one boundary the junction diverges from the germline segment, which might be a read error. The V gene is TRBV5-4, the J gene TRBJ2-7, with D possibly being TRBD2 (6 bases). CDR1 is SGHNT and CDR2 is YYREEE in the germline V gene (reference sequence). The length of the CDR3 is 10 residues. CDR3 in DNA: TGTGCCAGCAGCCTCGGGACTTCACCCTTC. This gives the protein CASSLGTSPF.

The chain joins TRBV27 to TRBJ1-1; TRBD1 is a possible D gene (6 bases). The V end was cut by 6 bases, the J end by 4 bases, with 12 bases between. CDR1 and CDR2 from the germline V gene are MNHEY and SMNVEV (reference sequence). This CDR3 spans 13 amino acids. DNA of the CDR3: TGTGCCAGCAGCCACAGGGAAGGCACTGAAGCTTTCTTT. Protein product: CASSHREGTEAFF.